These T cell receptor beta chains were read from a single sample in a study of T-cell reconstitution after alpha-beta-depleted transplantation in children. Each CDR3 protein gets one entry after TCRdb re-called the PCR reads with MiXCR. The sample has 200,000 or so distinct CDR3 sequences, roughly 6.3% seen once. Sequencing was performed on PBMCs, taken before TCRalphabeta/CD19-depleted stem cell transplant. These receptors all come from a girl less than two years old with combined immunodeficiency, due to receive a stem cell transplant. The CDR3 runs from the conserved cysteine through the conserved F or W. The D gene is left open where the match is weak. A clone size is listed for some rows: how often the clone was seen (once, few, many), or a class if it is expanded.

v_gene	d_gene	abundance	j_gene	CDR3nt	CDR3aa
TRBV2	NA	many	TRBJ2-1	TGTGCCAGCAGTGAAAAAACAGGGCCCGGTAATGAGCAGTTCTTC	CASSEKTGPGNEQFF
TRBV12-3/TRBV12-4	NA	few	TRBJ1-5	TGTGCCAGCAGCCCCCCGGGGGGGGGAGGGTACCAGCCCCAGCATTTT	CASSPPGGGGYQPQHF
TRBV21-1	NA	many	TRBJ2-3	TGTGCCAGCAGCAAAGTTACGCAGTATTTT	CASSKVTQYF
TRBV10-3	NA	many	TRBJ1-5	TGTGCCATCAGTGAGTCAAGGGCAGGCGGCGTACCTCAGCCCCAGCATTTT	CAISESRAGGVPQPQHF
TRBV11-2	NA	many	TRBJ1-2	TGTGCCAGCAGCTTCCTTGGACAGTGGATTGCTAACTATGGCTACACCTTC	CASSFLGQWIANYGYTF
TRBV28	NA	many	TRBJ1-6	TGTGCCAGCAGTGCTGACAGGAGGTCCTATAATTCACCCCTCCACTTT	CASSADRRSYNSPLHF
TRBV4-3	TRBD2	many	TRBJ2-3	TGCGCCAGCAGCCAAGGGACTAGCGGGCACACAGATACGCAGTATTTT	CASSQGTSGHTDTQYF
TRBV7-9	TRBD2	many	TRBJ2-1	TGTGCCAGCAATCCTAGCGGGGGCCCATCCTACAATGAGCAGTTCTTC	CASNPSGGPSYNEQFF
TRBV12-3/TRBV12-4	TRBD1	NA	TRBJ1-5	TGTGCCAGCAGTTTGGACAGGGGGCTAAGAAGCAATCAGCCCCAGCATTTT	CASSLDRGLRSNQPQHF
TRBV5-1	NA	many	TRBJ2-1	TGCGCCAGCATGATTGGGTCCACTCGTTACTCCTACAATGAGCAGTTCTTC	CASMIGSTRYSYNEQFF
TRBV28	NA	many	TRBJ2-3	TGTGCCAGCAGTTTCCCCAGGCCAGATACGCAGTATTTT	CASSFPRPDTQYF
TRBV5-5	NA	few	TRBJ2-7	TGTGCCAGCAGCTTGGGGGCAGACTCCTACGAGCAGTACTTC	CASSLGADSYEQYF
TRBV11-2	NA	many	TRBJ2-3	TGTGCCAGCAGCCTAGGACTTTCGTATACGCAGTATTTT	CASSLGLSYTQYF